Below, 19 T cell receptor beta chains from the same sample are listed, as sequenced in a study of T-cell reconstitution after alpha-beta-depleted transplantation in children. During its preparation, the TCRbeta library received unique molecular identifiers. TCRdb fed the PCR reads into MiXCR, producing one record per CDR3 protein. The repertoire holds 120,000 to 150,000 distinct CDR3 sequences, with around 8.5% as singletons. Sequenced material: PBMCs, mostly from graft donor cells, taken 180 days after TCRalphabeta/CD19-depleted stem cell transplant. The receptors shown here come from a female patient aged 2-9 years who had a stem cell transplant for congenital amegakaryocytic thrombocytopenia, so the T cells may come from the graft donor.

There are many counts of this clonotype. The V call is TRBV5-1, the J call TRBJ2-2; TRBD2 agrees at 11 bases. Germline lookup yields CDR1 SGHRS and CDR2 YFSETQ. The CDR3 runs 17 residues. With V trimmed by 1 base and J by 0 bases, 2 bases remained unmatched. CDR3 bases: TGCGCCAGCAGCTTGCTAGCGGGAGGACCGAACACCGGGGAGCTGTTTTTT. It is translated as CASSLLAGGPNTGELFF.

This clonotype has only a few counts. The V and J genes are TRBV6-2 or TRBV6-3 and TRBJ2-2; 7 bases line up with TRBD1. The CDR3 consists of 15 residues. The germline CDR1 and CDR2 sequences are MNHEY and SVGEGT. The V and J ends lost 5 bases and 3 bases, in that order; junction bases with no gene match: 6. The CDR3 coding sequence is TGTGCCAGCAGTATCCGACAGGGCTACACCGGGGAGCTGTTTTTT. It is translated as CASSIRQGYTGELFF.

V gene TRBV20-1 combines with J gene TRBJ2-4; no firm D call. The CDR3 runs 11 residues. V was shortened by 5 bases and J by 6 bases, with 8 bases between the two germline ends. Per the germline V gene, CDR1 is DFQATT and CDR2 is SNEGSKA (reference sequence). The CDR3 spells CSASSRNIQYF. CDR3 nucleotides: TGCAGTGCTTCCAGTAGAAACATTCAGTACTTC.

Concerning this clonotype: This sequence may be a read error, since a much larger clone differs from it by one base. No conserved phenylalanine or tryptophan ends this CDR3, so it is likely a read error. The genes are TRBV28 and TRBJ1-2, with D tentatively TRBD1 (5 bases). The CDR3 is 15 residues long. The V end lost 2 bases, the J end lost 2 bases, and 12 bases lay between the germline ends. CDR1 and CDR2 (germline): MDHEN, SYDVKM. CDR3: CASSLETGRNYGYTS. The CDR3 DNA sequence: TGTGCCAGCAGTTTAGAGACGGGACGGAACTATGGCTACACCTCC.

This clonotype appeared a few times. CDR3 amino acids: CASSETGAINQPQHF. The CDR3, as DNA: TGTGCCAGTAGTGAGACAGGGGCGATCAATCAGCCCCAGCATTTT. V is TRBV19 and J is TRBJ1-5, with 8 nucleotides matching TRBD1. The germline V gene has CDR1 LNHDA and CDR2 SQIVND (reference sequence). Germline trimming cut 5 bases from V and 3 bases from J; bases unmatched to any gene: 6. This CDR3 contains 15 residues.

This clonotype was seen more than once but under ten times. This sequence joins TRBV10-3 and TRBJ2-2; the D is unclear. This CDR3 has 13 residues. With 10 bases removed from V and 1 base from J, the gap between germline ends came to 10 bases. Germline values: CDR1 ENHRY, CDR2 SYGVKD. Here the CDR3 DNA reads TGTGCCAGGGCCGGAGAGAACACCGGGGAGCTGTTTTTT. Translated: CARAGENTGELFF.

This clonotype appeared many times. The CDR3 loop reads CASSPLAGGNNEQFF. The CDR3 DNA follows: TGTGCCAGCAGTCCCTTAGCGGGAGGCAACAATGAGCAGTTCTTC. The V gene is TRBV12-3 or TRBV12-4, the J gene TRBJ2-1; the match to TRBD2 covers 10 bases. V shed 5 bases and J 5 bases; nucleotides not matched to a gene: 6. The CDR3 is 15 amino acids.

At least ten counts were recorded for this clonotype. This chain uses TRBV7-2 with TRBJ2-7; 7 positions match TRBD2. Germline values: CDR1 SGHTA, CDR2 FQGNSA. V was pared by 3 bases and J by 1 base, with 9 bases of the junction left unmatched. This CDR3 spans 16 amino acids. CDR3 coding DNA: TGTGCCAGCAGCTTGGTAGCGGGTATAACGTCCTACGAGCAGTACTTC. Its protein is CASSLVAGITSYEQYF.

Only a few counts were recorded for this clonotype. The chain couples TRBV4-2 to TRBJ2-7, with a tentative D call TRBD2 (5 bases). V lost 4 bases, J lost 4 bases, and 11 bases lay in between. The CDR3 contains 13 residues. CDR1 is LGHNA, CDR2 YNFKEQ, per germline. The CDR3 region is CASSRGLLYEQYF. CDR3 nucleotides: TGTGCCAGCAGCCGCGGACTTCTTTACGAGCAGTACTTC.

As concerns this clonotype: A read error is possible here, since a much larger clone lies one base away. The gene calls are TRBV3-1 and TRBJ2-2; 7 bases line up with TRBD2. The CDR3 is 17 residues long. Looked up from germline, CDR1 is LGHDT and CDR2 is YNNKEL (reference sequence). The CDR3 DNA follows: TGTGCCTGCAGCCATATTTATAAGCGGGGCAATACCGGGGAGCTGTTTTTT. It yields the protein CACSHIYKRGNTGELFF. The entire variable domain, with the rest obtained from reference TRBV3-1 and TRBJ2-2, is as follows: DTAVSQTPKYLVTQMGNDKSIKCEQNLGHDTMYWYKQDSKKFLKIMFSYNNKELIINETVPNRFSPKSPDKAHLNLHINSLELGDSAVYFCACSHIYKRGNTGELFFGEGSRLTVL.

This clonotype was picked up a small number of times. This may arise from a read error, as a much more abundant clone is one base away. The chain uses TRBV28 and TRBJ2-6; D unclear. The CDR3 is 16 amino acids. In germline, CDR1 is MDHEN, CDR2 SYDVKM. DNA for the CDR3: TGTACCAGCAGTTTCCTTGTTTACTCTGGGGCCAACGTCCTGACTTTC. It specifies CTSSFLVYSGANVLTF.

Written as DNA, the CDR3 is TGTGCCAGCAGCTCGGGGACGACTGGGGCGCAGTTCTTC. It is translated as CASSSGTTGAQFF. The V call is TRBV7-9, the J call TRBJ2-1; D is possibly TRBD1 or TRBD2 (5 bases each). There are 13 residues in the CDR3. Germline V lookup: CDR1 SEHNR, CDR2 FQNEAQ (reference sequence). Trimming removed 4 bases at V and 12 bases at J, with 16 bases between.

This clonotype was recorded a few times. The rearrangement links TRBV20-1 to TRBJ1-2; TRBD1 is a possible D gene (5 bases). This CDR3 is built from 15 residues. Germline CDR1 and CDR2: DFQATT and SNEGSKA (reference sequence). Trimming took off 1 base at V and 4 bases at J, with 16 bases between the two ends. The DNA of the CDR3 is TGCAGTGCTAGAGTCAAACTCAGGGACGCCTATGGCTACACCTTC. It codes for CSARVKLRDAYGYTF.

This clonotype showed up many times. This chain connects TRBV5-1 to TRBJ2-1; 7 nucleotides align to TRBD1. This CDR3 has 14 residues. CDR1 and CDR2 (germline): SGHRS, YFSETQ. Unmatched junction bases numbered 3, after V lost 2 bases and J lost 4 bases. The CDR3 DNA follows: TGCGCCAGCAGCTTAACAGGGGAGTACAATGAGCAGTTCTTC. It codes for CASSLTGEYNEQFF.

This clonotype appeared many times. The chain joins TRBV20-1 to TRBJ2-3; D ambiguous. The CDR3 loop spans 12 amino acids. The V end lost 4 bases, the J end lost 0 bases, and 5 bases lay between the germline ends. Germline V gene sequence: CDR1 DFQATT, CDR2 SNEGSKA (reference sequence). CDR3 bases: TGCAGTGCTATCTCGAGCACAGATACGCAGTATTTT. Translated, it gives CSAISSTDTQYF.

In its sample, this clonotype was seen many times. The chain links TRBV5-1 to TRBJ2-1; no reliable D call. CDR1 and CDR2 from the germline V gene are SGHRS and YFSETQ. The CDR3 spans 13 residues. With 0 bases removed from V and 5 bases from J, the gap between germline ends came to 6 bases. CDR3 nucleotides: TGCGCCAGCAGCTTGGCCCCTGACAATGAGCAGTTCTTC. Protein product: CASSLAPDNEQFF.

This clonotype was observed a handful of times. The J gene is TRBJ2-4, the V gene TRBV28, with 10 bases that match TRBD2. Trimming took 0 bases from V and 5 from J; bases not matched to a gene: 19. Per germline, CDR1 MDHEN and CDR2 SYDVKM. This CDR3 is 21 amino acids long. CDR3 DNA: TGTGCCAGCAGTTTATGGGCAGGGGGAAGCGGGAGGGCTGTGGGCCAAAACATTCAGTACTTC. Translating it yields CASSLWAGGSGRAVGQNIQYF.

This chain links TRBV12-3 or TRBV12-4 with TRBJ2-1; TRBD2 agrees at 10 bases. The CDR3 totals 16 residues. V gave up 5 bases and J gave up 4 bases; unmatched junction bases: 8. CDR3 coding DNA: TGTGCCAGCAGTCTACTCGGGACTAGCGTATACAATGAGCAGTTCTTC. It encodes CASSLLGTSVYNEQFF.

This clonotype came up many times. The J gene is TRBJ2-7, the V gene TRBV6-5; 11 nucleotides agree with TRBD2. Germline CDR1 is MNHEY and CDR2 is SVGAGI. V dropped 6 bases and J dropped 3; count of bases not matched to a gene: 4. The CDR3 length is 14 residues. As DNA, the CDR3 is TGTGCCAGCAGGTCGGGACTAGCGGACTACGAGCAGTACTTC. Translating gives CASRSGLADYEQYF.